This TCR beta chain was found in a study of blood T cell repertoires in COVID-19. Turning to the study itself: Italy, Spain and the United States were the sources of the convalescent and acute COVID-19 samples. T cells, B-cell-depleted T cells, or PBMCs supplied cDNA or gDNA.

Germline V gives CDR1 SGHDT, CDR2 YYEEEE. The length of the CDR3 is 16 residues. V dropped 0 bases and J dropped 1 base, with 12 bases sitting between them. Authors' methods: Researchers report that nucleated cell counts were estimated from reference gene primer amplification. Generated by immunoSEQ multiplex PCR, the TCRdb table keeps only in-frame clones and is missing some. V, J and clone size were drawn from that table, and D and trimming were deduced from the DNA. The data hold roughly 50,000 clones, with 80% to 85% observed a single time. The sequenced material came from peripheral blood. The receptor's source is a woman aged 60-75 years with acute or convalescent COVID-19. This sequence joins TRBV5-6 and TRBJ2-3; tentatively, D is TRBD1 (6 bases). Here the CDR3 reads CASSLGRDTGTDTQYF. The CDR3 DNA sequence: TGTGCCAGCAGCTTGGGAAGGGACACAGGCACAGATACGCAGTATTTT.